The T cell receptor beta chain described here comes from a study of cytomegalovirus exposure and HLA in healthy donors. Trimming shortened V by 5 bases and J by 2 bases, and 10 bases separated the two germline ends. CDR3 length: 13 residues. CDR1 and CDR2 from the germline V gene are LNHDA and SQIVND (reference sequence). Use of 60 Vbeta and 13 Jbeta primers characterized the PCR. Sequenced by immunoSEQ multiplex PCR; TCRdb stores in-frame clones only, minus some. This sample's table has approximately 47,000 clones. The chain uses TRBV19 and TRBJ2-7; D uncertain. Sequencing used PBMCs. The receptor was derived from a male donor in good health and CMV-seronegative. CDR3 residues: CASSPGSAYEQYF. In nucleotides, the CDR3 is TGTGCCAGTAGTCCTGGCTCTGCCTACGAGCAGTACTTC.